This T cell receptor (beta chain) was identified in a study of T cell changes during pregnancy in multiple sclerosis (dated by TCRdb to the late 2010s). Notes on the research overall: In women with multiple sclerosis, the researchers looked at how the T cell repertoire shifted as pregnancy progressed.

Comment on this clone: Its antigen is unknown. Per-base quality was not reported, and no clone a single base away is much larger than it.

The V end gives up 1 base and the J end 7 bases, leaving 4 bases in the junction not matched to a gene. Reading from cysteine to phenylalanine, the CDR3 counts 14 amino acids. Just CDR3 DNA is preserved here, 42 bases in frame from base 1. CDR1 and CDR2 were assigned from the germline V gene as LGHNA and YNFKEQ. The library came from the immunoSEQ multiplex PCR assay. Sourced from immuneACCESS, this table was stored by TCRdb with only in-frame sequences that have V and J called. A share of the clones is absent; for the studies checked, an unresolved V gene accounts for under half, and the remainder has no known explanation. Here the sample has some 60,000 clones; around 93% occur a single time. Roughly 0.33% of the sample comes from the top ten.

This TCR came from a female donor with multiple sclerosis, enrolled in a pregnancy study. This chain is built from TRBV4-2 and TRBJ2-1, with 7 bases matching TRBD2. The input for sequencing was CD4+ T cells from peripheral blood mononuclear cells, taken before pregnancy. The sequenced DNA is TGTGCCAGCAGCCAAGTTACTAGCGCAAATGAGCAGTTCTTC. Translated, this is CASSQVTSANEQFF.